The 22 T cell receptor beta chains given below trace back to one sample, sequenced in a study of T cell responses to AZD1222 COVID-19 vaccine. Data came from immunoSEQ multiplex PCR; TCRdb stores just in-frame clones and leaves some out. The sample records roughly 150,000 clones, about nine tenths being singletons. Sequencing used peripheral blood, obtained on day 0 of AZD1222 vaccination. The receptor source for this set is an adult in good health.

V is TRBV24-1 and J is TRBJ2-3, with 9 bases matching TRBD2. This CDR3 is built from 17 residues. The V gene's germline CDR1 is KGHDR and CDR2 SFDVKD. The V segment lost 5 bases and the J segment 0 bases; nucleotides outside the gene matches: 8. The DNA of the CDR3 is TGTGCCACCAGTGGAACGCGGGAGGGTTCTAGCACAGATACGCAGTATTTT. Protein product: CATSGTREGSSTDTQYF.

V gene TRBV10-2 combines with J gene TRBJ1-5, with D possibly being TRBD1 (5 bases). V lost 4 bases and J 6 bases, leaving 13 bases between the germline ends. Germline V gene data show CDR1 as WSHSY and CDR2 as SAAADI. The CDR3 consists of 14 residues. CDR3 DNA: TGCGCCAGCAGTGGGAGGCAGGGAGGTCAGCCCCAGCATTTT. The encoded protein is CASSGRQGGQPQHF.

The chain links TRBV18 to TRBJ2-3, with TRBD1 matching over 7 bases. The junction had 8 bases not matched to a gene; V was cut back by 8 bases and J by 3 bases. Germline V gene lookup returns CDR1 KGHSH and CDR2 LQKENI. This CDR3 comprises 14 residues. Here the CDR3 reads CASTAGTETDTQYF. The CDR3 coding sequence is TGTGCCAGCACCGCCGGGACAGAAACAGATACGCAGTATTTT.

This chain uses TRBV6-5 with TRBJ1-4; D gene unclear. This CDR3 contains 14 residues. Germline values: CDR1 MNHEY, CDR2 SVGAGI. With 0 bases removed from V and 8 bases from J, the gap between germline ends came to 10 bases. This CDR3 is CASSYSKTSEKLFF. CDR3 nucleotide sequence: TGTGCCAGCAGTTACTCGAAGACATCAGAAAAACTGTTTTTT.

The V call is TRBV4-2, the J call TRBJ2-4; 9 bases align to TRBD2. The CDR3 is 19 residues long. Per the germline V gene, CDR1 is LGHNA and CDR2 is YNFKEQ. The ends lost 0 bases at V and 2 bases at J; junction bases unmatched: 11. The CDR3 sequence: CASSQDQGGGALSKNIQYF. CDR3 bases: TGTGCCAGCAGCCAAGATCAGGGCGGGGGGGCCCTTTCCAAAAACATTCAGTACTTC.

This chain uses TRBV5-5 with TRBJ2-5, with 7 bases lining up with TRBD2. The V gene end was trimmed by 4 bases and the J gene end by 4 bases; junction bases not matched to a gene: 7. The CDR3 loop spans 14 amino acids. Germline V CDR1 and CDR2: SGHKS, YYEKEE (reference sequence). The CDR3 DNA sequence: TGTGCCAGCAGCCTCTGGGGGGGTAGAGAGACCCAGTACTTC. Residues: CASSLWGGRETQYF.

The chain couples TRBV9 to TRBJ2-7; weak D call: TRBD1 (6 bases). Germline loops: CDR1 SGDLS, CDR2 YYNGEE. This CDR3 is 14 amino acids long. V shed 0 bases and J shed 7 bases, with 14 bases lying between them. CDR3 DNA sequence: TGTGCCAGCAGCGTAGTCGCAGGGGCACGGGAGCAGTACTTC. Its translation: CASSVVAGAREQYF. The complete variable domain, with remaining parts taken from reference TRBV9 and TRBJ2-7, reads DSGVTQTPKHLITATGQRVTLRCSPRSGDLSVYWYQQSLDQGLQFLIQYYNGEERAKGNILERFSAQQFPDLHSELNLSSLELGDSALYFCASSVVAGAREQYFGPGTRLTVT.

The chain couples TRBV6-2 or TRBV6-3 to TRBJ2-7; perhaps TRBD2 as D (5 bases). Trimming took off 2 bases at V and 2 bases at J, with 22 bases between the two ends. CDR3 length equals 18 residues. Germline V gene sequence: CDR1 MNHEY, CDR2 SVGEGT. The CDR3 loop is CASSYGSRGLLDPYEQYF. CDR3 DNA: TGTGCCAGCAGTTACGGCAGCCGGGGTTTGCTAGATCCCTACGAGCAGTACTTC.

The chain links TRBV10-2 to TRBJ1-3; D is uncertain. From germline, CDR1 is WSHSY and CDR2 SAAADI. This CDR3 is 16 amino acids long. The germline V and J ends were trimmed by 4 bases and 0 bases, with 13 bases remaining between them. The CDR3 spells CASSVYRVNSGNTIYF. The DNA of the CDR3 is TGCGCCAGCAGTGTTTACCGTGTGAACTCTGGAAACACCATATATTTT.

The chain combines TRBV3-1 (or the pseudogene TRBV3-2) with TRBJ2-7; D gene uncertain. This CDR3 comprises 14 residues. Per germline, CDR1 LGHDT and CDR2 YNNKEL (reference sequence). Between the trimmed V and J ends, which lost 2 bases and 5 bases, there was a span of 13 bases. Here the CDR3 reads CASSQNTPLDEQYF. The CDR3 DNA is TGTGCCAGCAGCCAAAACACCCCCCTCGACGAGCAGTACTTC.

This chain connects TRBV13 to TRBJ2-3; D remains unclear. The ends were cut back, 2 bases at V and 1 base at J, with 10 bases in the middle. The germline V gene has CDR1 PRHDT and CDR2 FYEKMQ (reference sequence). The CDR3 is 15 residues long. The chain's CDR3 is CASSLRLGGTDTQYF. CDR3 nucleotides: TGTGCCAGCAGCTTACGCCTCGGAGGCACAGATACGCAGTATTTT.

V gene TRBV7-9 combines with J gene TRBJ1-1; D uncertain. V gave up 0 bases and J gave up 4 bases, with 9 bases separating them. CDR1 and CDR2 from the germline V gene are SEHNR and FQNEAQ (reference sequence). This CDR3 spans 14 amino acids. The CDR3 DNA is TGTGCCAGCAGCTTAGCCGGACGCGGCACTGAAGCTTTCTTT. Its translation: CASSLAGRGTEAFF.

The chain joins TRBV12-3 or TRBV12-4 to TRBJ1-4; TRBD1 is a possible D gene (5 bases). This CDR3 has 11 residues. V dropped 4 bases and J dropped 13 bases, with 10 bases sitting between them. The CDR3 DNA is TGTGCCAGCAGTTACCATACAGGACTGTTTTTT. Translating gives CASSYHTGLFF.

This chain links TRBV19 with TRBJ2-2; no clear D gene. The CDR3 covers 15 residues. From germline, CDR1 is LNHDA and CDR2 SQIVND (reference sequence). The V and J ends lost 2 bases and 1 base respectively, with 8 bases between them. The CDR3, as DNA: TGTGCCAGTAGTATAAAAGGGTTGAACACCGGGGAGCTGTTTTTT. This sequence encodes CASSIKGLNTGELFF.

The rearrangement links TRBV5-6 to TRBJ1-3; no firm D call. The CDR3 contains 15 residues. V gave up 0 bases and J gave up 0 bases, with 7 bases separating them. In germline, CDR1 is SGHDT, CDR2 YYEEEE. The CDR3 DNA reads TGTGCCAGCAGCTTGGGACGGAGCTCTGGAAACACCATATATTTT. This gives the protein CASSLGRSSGNTIYF.

The rearrangement uses TRBV7-2 and TRBJ2-1; possibly TRBD1 for D (6 bases). The V and J ends lost 2 bases and 4 bases respectively, with 18 bases between them. CDR3 size: 17 residues. The germline gives CDR1 SGHTA, CDR2 FQGNSA. CDR3 in amino acids: CASSLFGSDRYYNEQFF. The DNA for the CDR3 is TGTGCCAGCAGCTTATTTGGCTCGGACAGATATTACAATGAGCAGTTCTTC.

The chain couples TRBV2 to TRBJ2-7; TRBD1 matches 8 bases. The CDR3 spans 13 residues. J was trimmed by 3 bases and V by 4 bases; bases with no gene match: 2. Per the germline V gene, CDR1 is SNHLY and CDR2 is FYNNEI. DNA for the CDR3: TGTGCCAGCAGTGGGACAGGGTTCTACGAGCAGTACTTC. Protein: CASSGTGFYEQYF.

This chain links TRBV4-3 with TRBJ1-1; D is unresolved. Germline CDR1 reads LGHNA; CDR2 reads YSLEER. The CDR3 loop spans 13 amino acids. V was trimmed by 0 bases and J by 5 bases, leaving 7 bases between them. The CDR3 loop reads CASSQEAWTEAFF. The CDR3 DNA is TGCGCCAGCAGCCAAGAGGCTTGGACTGAAGCTTTCTTT.

The rearrangement joins TRBV5-1 to TRBJ2-7; D is uncertain. Trimming took off 0 bases at V and 5 bases at J, with 12 bases between the two ends. The CDR3 sequence is 14 residues long. Looked up from germline, CDR1 is SGHRS and CDR2 is YFSETQ. The CDR3 reads CASSLATVADEQYF. The CDR3 region has the DNA TGCGCCAGCAGCTTGGCCACCGTAGCTGACGAGCAGTACTTC.

CDR3 nucleotides: TGCGCCAGCAGCCTGATGACTTCAACCTACGAGCAGTACTTC. Translated, it gives CASSLMTSTYEQYF. The chain combines TRBV5-1 with TRBJ2-7, with D hard to call. Germline CDR1 and CDR2: SGHRS and YFSETQ. Trimming pared 4 bases from V and 2 bases from J, leaving 13 bases between. This CDR3 region has 14 residues.

The rearrangement joins TRBV7-2 to TRBJ2-7; the D gene is possibly TRBD1 (6 bases). The CDR3 runs to 12 residues. Trimming removed 4 bases from V and 8 bases from J, with 12 bases in between. In germline, CDR1 is SGHTA, CDR2 FQGNSA. CDR3 in DNA: TGTGCCAGCAGCTACCCACAGGGTAAGCAGTACTTC. This codes for CASSYPQGKQYF.

The chain couples TRBV12-3 or TRBV12-4 to TRBJ2-1; TRBD2 is a possible D gene (5 bases). Trimming took 5 bases from V and 6 from J, leaving 11 bases between them. CDR3 length equals 13 residues. Here the CDR3 reads CASSEGRPNEQFF. Here the CDR3 DNA reads TGTGCCAGCAGTGAGGGCCGACCCAATGAGCAGTTCTTC.